One and the same sample provided the 29 T cell receptor beta chains below, sequenced in a study of regulatory T cells in long-lasting Graves disease. Indicated time point: newly diagnosed GD, antithyroid drugs for less than 3 months. Extracted RNA from PBMCs served as the source of the TCR library. Combining iRepertoire HTBI primers with Arm-PCR of CDR3 regions, the authors built TCR beta libraries. MiXCR, applied by TCRdb to the multiplex PCR reads, yields one record per CDR3 protein. The table shows approximately 470,000 distinct CDR3 sequences, with around 15% occurring only once. The sample was also linked to a second study, of T cells in Graves' hyperthyroidism and ophthalmopathy.

The source was peripheral blood mononuclear cells (PBMCs), collected at new diagnosis, from a patient treated with antithyroid drugs. The source is a man in his forties or fifties with Graves disease.

In its sample, this clonotype was seen a few times. V and J are TRBV6-1 and TRBJ2-7; the match to TRBD1 covers 8 bases. V trimming: 8 bases; J trimming: 1 base; junction bases outside the gene matches: 1. CDR3 length equals 12 residues. Germline-derived CDR1 and CDR2 are MNHNS and SASEGT. The CDR3 region has the DNA TGTGCCAGCCAGGGGGCGTCCTACGAGCAGTACTTC. Its translation: CASQGASYEQYF.

In this sample, this clonotype turned up a few times. One junction end does not reproduce the germline sequence, and a read error may be involved. The chain combines TRBV7-2 with TRBJ2-7, with 10 bases aligning to TRBD2. The germline CDR1 and CDR2 sequences are SGHTA and FQGNSA. This CDR3 spans 17 amino acids. The CDR3 DNA follows: TGTGCCAGCAACTTAGTTGCTAGCGGGAGACCTTACTACGAGCAGTACTTC. It yields the protein CASNLVASGRPYYEQYF. Looking up the rest from reference TRBV7-2 and TRBJ2-7 gives the full variable domain: GAGVSQSPSNKVTEKGKDVELRCDPISGHTALYWYRQSLGQGLEFLIYFQGNSAPDKSGLPSDRFSAERTGGSVSTLTIQRTQQEDSAVYLCASNLVASGRPYYEQYFGPGTRLTVT.

The rearrangement uses TRBV29-1 and TRBJ1-1; tentative D call: TRBD1 (6 bases). Germline V CDR1 and CDR2: SQVTM, ANQGSEA. The CDR3 totals 12 residues. V was shortened by 7 bases and J by 4 bases, with 13 bases between the two germline ends. The CDR3, as DNA: TGCAGCGGAGGACAGCTAAGCACTGAAGCTTTCTTT. It specifies CSGGQLSTEAFF.

The chain links TRBV6-1 to TRBJ1-6, with D perhaps matching TRBD1 (5 bases). The length of the CDR3 is 18 residues. With 3 bases removed from V and 0 bases from J, the gap between germline ends came to 15 bases. CDR1 MNHNS and CDR2 SASEGT come from the germline V gene. The CDR3 is CASSEGPNRSSYNSPLHF. For the CDR3, the DNA is TGTGCCAGCAGTGAGGGGCCAAATCGTAGCTCCTATAATTCACCCCTCCACTTT.

This chain uses TRBV30 with TRBJ2-2; D is ambiguous. V was pared by 4 bases and J by 6 bases, with 12 bases between. Germline CDR1 and CDR2: GTSNPN and SVGIG (reference sequence). The CDR3 loop spans 13 amino acids. The CDR3 sequence: CAWNLIPSGELFF. CDR3 in DNA: TGTGCCTGGAATCTTATCCCTTCCGGGGAGCTGTTTTTT.

This clonotype was picked up a small number of times. The chain has TRBV5-1 and TRBJ1-3; D remains unclear. The CDR3 sequence is 15 residues long. V lost 4 bases to trimming and J lost 0 bases, with 11 bases between them. The germline CDR1 and CDR2 sequences are SGHRS and YFSETQ. CDR3 sequence reads: CASSPDGDSGNTIYF. CDR3 DNA sequence: TGCGCCAGCAGCCCAGACGGCGACTCTGGAAACACCATATATTTT.

The genes are TRBV6-1 and TRBJ2-7; 9 bases match TRBD1. This CDR3 has 15 amino acids. Trimming at V came to 7 bases and at J to 5 bases, leaving 12 bases not matched to a gene. From germline, CDR1 is MNHNS and CDR2 SASEGT. The CDR3 nucleotides read TGTGCCAGCATCTCTACAGGGGGCTGGTGGGACGAGCAGTACTTC. Translation: CASISTGGWWDEQYF.

This clonotype was seen only once. A read error may explain this, as a much larger clone is one base away. V gene TRBV20-1 combines with J gene TRBJ1-5, with D possibly TRBD1 on 6 matching bases. The CDR3 totals 16 residues. Looked up from germline, CDR1 is DFQATT and CDR2 is SNEGSKA (reference sequence). In nucleotides, the CDR3 is TGCGGTGCCAGCCGAACAGGGATTGGGGGCAATCAGCCCCAGCATTTT. Its translation is CGASRTGIGGNQPQHF.

In its sample, this clonotype was seen many times. The rearrangement joins TRBV29-1 to TRBJ1-2; D unresolved. V dropped 6 bases and J dropped 2 bases, with 13 bases sitting between them. The CDR3 runs 13 residues. Germline values: CDR1 SQVTM, CDR2 ANQGSEA. CDR3 in amino acids: CSVANMANYGYTF. The CDR3 nucleotides are TGCAGCGTAGCTAATATGGCCAACTATGGCTACACCTTC.

A few counts support this clonotype. V gene TRBV9 combines with J gene TRBJ2-1; TRBD2 aligns across 9 bases. This CDR3 is built from 15 residues. Germline lookup yields CDR1 SGDLS and CDR2 YYNGEE. The J segment lost 4 bases and the V segment lost 0 bases, leaving 2 bases of the junction unmatched. Written as DNA, the CDR3 is TGTGCCAGCAGCGTAGAACTAGCGGGTTACAATGAGCAGTTCTTC. Translating it yields CASSVELAGYNEQFF.

This clonotype was seen repeatedly, ten times or more. At one end the junction does not follow the germline gene, possibly because of a read error. The rearrangement links TRBV3-1 to TRBJ2-5, with D perhaps matching TRBD1 (5 bases). The CDR3 has 14 amino acids. Germline V gene lookup returns CDR1 LGHDT and CDR2 YNNKEL (reference sequence). This CDR3 is CASSPWGRQESQYF. CDR3 DNA sequence: TGTGCCAGCAGCCCCTGGGGCCGCCAAGAGTCCCAGTACTTC.

This clonotype turned up a few times. The junction shows a germline mismatch at one end, possibly a read error. The rearrangement uses TRBV28 and TRBJ2-2; a weak D match, TRBD2 (5 bases). There are 13 residues in the CDR3. Germline CDR1 is MDHEN and CDR2 is SYDVKM. The CDR3 here is CASSFAAPGEPFF. The DNA of the CDR3 is TGTGCCAGCAGTTTCGCAGCCCCCGGGGAGCCGTTTTTT.

This clonotype occurred many times. The chain links TRBV3-1 to TRBJ1-3; no firm D call. In germline, CDR1 is LGHDT, CDR2 YNNKEL (reference sequence). V was shortened by 2 bases and J by 2 bases, with 7 bases between the two germline ends. This CDR3 is built from 14 residues. CDR3 sequence (DNA): TGTGCCAGCAGCCAATTAGTCGCTGGAAACACCATATATTTT. It codes for CASSQLVAGNTIYF.

This clonotype occurred many times. The rearrangement joins TRBV2 to TRBJ2-5; the match to TRBD2 covers 7 bases. Germline V gene lookup returns CDR1 SNHLY and CDR2 FYNNEI. Trimming at V came to 10 bases and at J to 4 bases, leaving 6 bases not matched to a gene. There are 12 residues in the CDR3. The DNA for the CDR3 is TGTGCCACCTCGGGAGGAAGAGAGACCCAGTACTTC. This sequence encodes CATSGGRETQYF.

This clonotype was detected ten times or more. The J gene is TRBJ2-7, the V gene TRBV6-5, with 9 bases fitting TRBD1. V dropped 2 bases and J dropped 3; count of bases not matched to a gene: 2. In germline, CDR1 is MNHEY, CDR2 SVGAGI. The length of the CDR3 is 14 residues. The CDR3 DNA reads TGTGCCAGCAGTTACAGGGGACAGGGCTACGAGCAGTACTTC. Protein sequence: CASSYRGQGYEQYF.

The sample holds many counts of this clonotype. The chain employs TRBV2 and TRBJ2-1, with 12 bases that match TRBD2. V trimming: 2 bases; J trimming: 2 bases; junction bases outside the gene matches: 13. The length of the CDR3 is 20 residues. Germline loops: CDR1 SNHLY, CDR2 FYNNEI. CDR3 protein: CASSEIVWTSGAGPYNEQFF. The CDR3 DNA is TGTGCCAGCAGTGAAATTGTATGGACTAGCGGGGCGGGGCCCTACAATGAGCAGTTCTTC.

This clonotype was picked up a small number of times. The V and J genes are TRBV15 and TRBJ2-5; TRBD2 matches 8 bases. V lost 4 bases to trimming and J lost 2 bases; unmatched junction nucleotides: 3. The CDR3 extends over 14 amino acids. Germline-derived CDR1 and CDR2 are LNHNV and YYDKDF (reference sequence). The CDR3 sequence is CATSTLAAQETQYF. CDR3 bases: TGTGCCACCAGCACACTAGCGGCACAAGAGACCCAGTACTTC.

The chain couples TRBV6-5 to TRBJ2-6; D unresolved. Looked up from germline, CDR1 is MNHEY and CDR2 is SVGAGI. The CDR3 covers 16 residues. V lost 2 bases and J 0 bases, leaving 8 bases between the germline ends. The DNA for the CDR3 is TGTGCCAGCAGTTACGAAGTTTCCTCTGGGGCCAACGTCCTGACTTTC. Its protein product is CASSYEVSSGANVLTF.

This clonotype was picked up many times. The V gene is TRBV18, the J gene TRBJ1-1; no definite D call. The V gene lost 2 bases and the J gene lost 1 base, with 5 bases spanning the gap. In germline, CDR1 is KGHSH, CDR2 LQKENI. The CDR3 has 13 residues. CDR3 sequence (DNA): TGTGCCAGCTCACCAATGTCGAACACTGAAGCTTTCTTT. Translating it yields CASSPMSNTEAFF.

This clonotype was found many times. The J gene is TRBJ1-1, the V gene TRBV3-1; D remains ambiguous. The V gene's germline CDR1 is LGHDT and CDR2 YNNKEL (reference sequence). This CDR3 has 11 amino acids. V lost 3 bases and J lost 7, with 6 bases in between. The CDR3 DNA reads TGTGCCAGCAGCCATCTTGGTGAAGCTTTCTTT. Amino acids: CASSHLGEAFF.

As concerns this clonotype: A far larger clone is one base from this, pointing to a likely read error. The genes are TRBV7-2 and TRBJ2-5; D not certain. The DNA matches TRBJ2-7 better at its end, which makes the J call doubtful. CDR1 and CDR2 from the germline V gene are SGHTA and FQGNSA. This CDR3 region has 14 residues. CDR3 nucleotide sequence: TGTGCCAGCAGCTTAGTAACGACTGCCTACGAGCAGTACTTC. Translating it yields CASSLVTTAYEQYF.

This clonotype was counted only a few times. This chain uses TRBV10-2 with TRBJ2-2; 11 positions agree with TRBD2. This CDR3 is built from 15 residues. Per germline, CDR1 WSHSY and CDR2 SAAADI. Unmatched junction bases numbered 4, after V lost 6 bases and J lost 4 bases. For the CDR3, the DNA is TGCGCCAGCAGGGGGACTAGCGGTTCCACCGGGGAGCTGTTTTTT. It encodes CASRGTSGSTGELFF.

This clonotype was counted at least ten times. The V and J genes are TRBV28 and TRBJ1-4; possible D gene TRBD1, 5 bases. Trimming stripped 6 bases from V and 4 bases from J, with 15 bases between. This CDR3 contains 15 residues. The germline V gene has CDR1 MDHEN and CDR2 SYDVKM. Written as DNA, the CDR3 is TGTGCCAGCAGCCCAAAGGGACTTGTTAATGAAAAACTGTTTTTT. Its protein product is CASSPKGLVNEKLFF. Full variable domain (rest looked up from reference TRBV28 and TRBJ1-4): DVKVTQSSRYLVKRTGEKVFLECVQDMDHENMFWYRQDPGLGLRLIYFSYDVKMKEKGDIPEGYSVSREKKERFSLILESASTNQTSMYLCASSPKGLVNEKLFFGSGTQLSVL.

This clonotype was found a few times. J is TRBJ2-7 and V is TRBV27, with 8 bases identical to TRBD2. V dropped 4 bases and J dropped 0; count of bases not matched to a gene: 8. CDR3 length: 16 amino acids. Germline V gene data show CDR1 as MNHEY and CDR2 as SMNVEV (reference sequence). CDR3 region: CASSSSHTSGSYEQYF. CDR3 bases: TGTGCCAGCAGTTCCTCCCACACTAGCGGCTCCTACGAGCAGTACTTC.

In its sample, this clonotype was seen many times. This chain connects TRBV7-9 to TRBJ2-5, with D possibly TRBD2 on 6 matching bases. The CDR3 is made up of 14 amino acids. CDR1 is SEHNR and CDR2 is FQNEAQ in the germline V gene (reference sequence). Trimming took off 2 bases at V and 4 bases at J, with 11 bases between the two ends. The chain's CDR3 is CASSLTLEGETQYF. DNA of the CDR3: TGTGCCAGCAGCTTAACCCTGGAGGGAGAGACCCAGTACTTC.

The chain couples TRBV18 to TRBJ2-6; unclear D gene. Per germline, CDR1 KGHSH and CDR2 LQKENI. The CDR3 has 17 amino acids. V lost 3 bases and J lost 0, with 12 bases in between. CDR3 sequence reads: CASSPVGSSSGANVLTF. In nucleotides, the CDR3 is TGTGCCAGCTCACCGGTAGGGTCGAGCTCTGGGGCCAACGTCCTGACTTTC. Variable domain in full (rest from reference TRBV18 and TRBJ2-6): NAGVMQNPRHLVRRRGQEARLRCSPMKGHSHVYWYRQLPEEGLKFMVYLQKENIIDESGMPKERFSAEFPKEGPSILRIQQVVRGDSAAYFCASSPVGSSSGANVLTFGAGSRLTVL.

The chain combines TRBV5-6 with TRBJ2-2; D not certain. This CDR3 is 16 amino acids long. CDR1 and CDR2 (germline): SGHDT, YYEEEE. Trimming pared 2 bases from V and 1 base from J, leaving 12 bases between. The CDR3 region has the DNA TGTGCCAGCAGCTTACAGATGGGTCAGAACACCGGGGAGCTGTTTTTT. Translating it yields CASSLQMGQNTGELFF.

This clonotype was recorded at least ten times. The chain is built from TRBV18 and TRBJ2-7, with D possibly TRBD1 on 5 matching bases. Trimming removed 3 bases at V and 2 bases at J, with 11 bases between. CDR3 size: 14 residues. In germline, CDR1 is KGHSH, CDR2 LQKENI. The CDR3 region is CASSPQGLTYEQYF. CDR3 DNA sequence: TGTGCCAGCTCACCCCAGGGATTAACCTACGAGCAGTACTTC.

This clonotype came up many times. This sequence joins TRBV6-1 and TRBJ2-7; 7 nucleotides agree with TRBD2. Germline lookup yields CDR1 MNHNS and CDR2 SASEGT. V trimming: 5 bases; J trimming: 4 bases; junction bases outside the gene matches: 14. The CDR3 totals 16 residues. CDR3 DNA: TGTGCCAGCAGTCCCCCTTTTGGCGGGAGTTCATACGAGCAGTACTTC. Its translation is CASSPPFGGSSYEQYF.